The next 23 T cell receptor beta chains were all read from a single sample in a study of cytomegalovirus exposure and HLA in healthy donors. Primers included in the PCR were 60 Vbeta and 13 Jbeta primers. Clones were sequenced by immunoSEQ multiplex PCR, and TCRdb holds only the in-frame ones, with some missing. The sample includes about 150,000 clones, about four fifths seen only once; the top ten take about 2.8%. Sequencing used PBMCs. The receptors stem from a young man in good health and CMV-seronegative.

This clone was detected many times. CDR3: CATSGIAGVVLREQFF. The CDR3 region has the DNA TGTGCCACCAGCGGGATAGCGGGGGTGGTTCTACGGGAGCAGTTCTTC. V and J are TRBV15 and TRBJ2-1; the match to TRBD2 covers 9 bases. The CDR3 spans 16 residues. The germline V gene has CDR1 LNHNV and CDR2 YYDKDF (reference sequence). V trimming: 5 bases; J trimming: 10 bases; junction bases outside the gene matches: 15.

This rearrangement joins TRBV29-1 to TRBJ2-7; TRBD1 aligns across 7 bases. The CDR3 is 12 residues long. The germline V gene encodes CDR1 SQVTM and CDR2 ANQGSEA. With V trimmed by 7 bases and J by 1 base, 4 bases remained unmatched. CDR3 sequence reads: CSGGQDSYEQYF. The CDR3 DNA is TGCAGCGGCGGACAGGATTCCTACGAGCAGTACTTC.

This sequence joins TRBV13 and TRBJ1-1; possible D gene TRBD1, 5 bases. Germline V gene data show CDR1 as PRHDT and CDR2 as FYEKMQ (reference sequence). The V end lost 1 base, the J end lost 1 base, and 13 bases lay between the germline ends. This CDR3 has 16 residues. CDR3 nucleotides: TGTGCCAGCAGCTTAGAGAGCTGGGGGGGGAACACTGAAGCTTTCTTT. Encoded protein: CASSLESWGGNTEAFF.

The chain employs TRBV7-6 and TRBJ1-1, with D hard to call. This CDR3 has 15 residues. Germline CDR1 and CDR2: SGHVS and FNYEAQ. Trimming took 1 base from V and 3 from J, leaving 12 bases between them. The CDR3: CASSLELSGDTEAFF. The CDR3 DNA follows: TGTGCCAGCAGCTTAGAGCTCTCGGGAGACACTGAAGCTTTCTTT.

There are a few counts of this clone. The rearrangement uses TRBV5-8 and TRBJ2-5; unclear D gene. Trimming left V 2 bases short and J 2 bases short, with 19 bases between. Per germline, CDR1 SGHTS and CDR2 YDEGEE. The CDR3 runs to 17 residues. In nucleotides, the CDR3 is TGTGCCAGCAGCTTCGCCTTAGTGGTCAGGCCACAAGAGACCCAGTACTTC. Its translation is CASSFALVVRPQETQYF.

This rearrangement joins TRBV11-2 to TRBJ2-5, with 8 bases fitting TRBD2. CDR1 SGHAT and CDR2 FQNNGV come from the germline V gene. CDR3 length equals 16 residues. J gave up 7 bases and V 3 bases, and 13 bases lay outside the gene matches. The CDR3 spells CASSLDRPGLGGTQYF. CDR3 in DNA: TGTGCCAGCAGCTTGGATCGACCGGGACTAGGTGGGACCCAGTACTTC.

The chain combines TRBV2 with TRBJ2-1, with a weak D call TRBD2 (6 bases). The V end lost 8 bases, the J end lost 3 bases, and 17 bases lay between the germline ends. CDR1 and CDR2 from the germline V gene are SNHLY and FYNNEI. This CDR3 has 15 residues. CDR3 bases: TGTGCCAGCCCAGTCGGCGCGGGGATCTACAATGAGCAGTTCTTC. As protein: CASPVGAGIYNEQFF.

The V call is TRBV6-5, the J call TRBJ2-7, with D unclear. CDR3 length equals 12 residues. The germline V gene encodes CDR1 MNHEY and CDR2 SVGAGI. The V gene lost 2 bases and the J gene lost 9 bases, with 11 bases spanning the gap. The CDR3 region has the DNA TGTGCCAGCAGTTACCCAACGGGTTGGCAGTACTTC. This encodes CASSYPTGWQYF.

This chain uses TRBV5-1 with TRBJ1-4, with 8 bases that match TRBD1. The length of the CDR3 is 15 residues. After removal of 4 bases from V and 7 bases from J, the junction contained 9 bases not matched to a gene. The V gene's germline CDR1 is SGHRS and CDR2 YFSETQ. CDR3 in amino acids: CASSRDRGGGEKLFF. CDR3 DNA sequence: TGCGCCAGCAGCAGAGACAGGGGTGGGGGTGAAAAACTGTTTTTT.

The J gene is TRBJ1-2, the V gene TRBV4-2; D may be TRBD1 (5 bases). V was cut by 5 bases and J by 4 bases, with 17 bases left in between. The CDR3 extends over 15 amino acids. CDR1 is LGHNA and CDR2 is YNFKEQ in the germline V gene. In DNA form, the CDR3 reads TGTGCCAGCAGCTCTTTGGAGGGACCTTTCTATGGCTACACCTTC. Amino acids: CASSSLEGPFYGYTF.

About this clone itself: Because the CDR3's place on the DNA is in doubt, the DNA is left out and the CDR3 is given as listed by TCRdb. V is TRBV28 and J is TRBJ1-2. The CDR3 has 13 residues if both end residues are counted. Germline loops: CDR1 MDHEN, CDR2 SYDVKM. The chain's CDR3 is CASSTSGNYGYTF.

The V and J genes are TRBV11-1 and TRBJ1-5, with 9 bases identical to TRBD1. V shed 5 bases and J 2 bases; nucleotides not matched to a gene: 4. CDR1 is SGHAT, CDR2 FQDESV, per germline (reference sequence). The CDR3 length is 15 residues. Written as DNA, the CDR3 is TGTGCCAGCAGCCGGACAGGGGACGGCAATCAGCCCCAGCATTTT. It yields the protein CASSRTGDGNQPQHF.

The rearrangement joins TRBV7-3 to TRBJ2-5; D remains ambiguous. The germline CDR1 and CDR2 sequences are SGHTA and FQGTGA. The CDR3 totals 14 residues. V lost 0 bases and J lost 1, with 6 bases in between. The CDR3 DNA sequence: TGTGCCAGCAGCTTAACTAGCAGCCAAGAGACCCAGTACTTC. Its protein product is CASSLTSSQETQYF.

Remarks on this clone: One junction end disagrees with the germline gene, perhaps due to a read error. The DNA for the CDR3 is TGCGCCAGTACCGGGACAGGGAGCTCTGGGGCCAACGGCCTGACTTTC. The encoded protein is CASTGTGSSGANGLTF. The chain links TRBV5-1 to TRBJ2-6; TRBD1 agrees at 9 bases. Germline V gene sequence: CDR1 SGHRS, CDR2 YFSETQ. This CDR3 is built from 16 residues.

The chain employs TRBV9 and TRBJ2-3, with 10 bases identical to TRBD2. From germline, CDR1 is SGDLS and CDR2 YYNGEE. The junction had 3 bases not matched to a gene; V was cut back by 0 bases and J by 11 bases. The CDR3 has 13 amino acids. Here the CDR3 DNA reads TGTGCCAGCAGCGTAGGGACTAGCGGACGGCAGTATTTT. Amino acids: CASSVGTSGRQYF.

The chain employs TRBV9 and TRBJ1-6, with a tentative D call TRBD1 (5 bases). The germline CDR1 and CDR2 sequences are SGDLS and YYNGEE. V was trimmed by 3 bases and J by 5 bases, leaving 9 bases between them. This CDR3 has 14 residues. The CDR3, as DNA: TGTGCCAGCAGCGGGGGCGGTAATAATTCACCCCTCCACTTT. The encoded protein is CASSGGGNNSPLHF.

The rearrangement links TRBV27 to TRBJ2-7; weak D call: TRBD1 (6 bases). From germline, CDR1 is MNHEY and CDR2 SMNVEV (reference sequence). Between the trimmed V and J ends, which lost 4 bases and 12 bases, there was a span of 16 bases. The CDR3 contains 12 residues. The CDR3 DNA sequence: TGTGCCAGCAGTTCGCGATTGGACAGATTGTACTTC. Amino acid sequence: CASSSRLDRLYF.

The V call is TRBV27, the J call TRBJ2-1; TRBD2 agrees at 8 bases. The V gene's germline CDR1 is MNHEY and CDR2 SMNVEV (reference sequence). Trimming cost V 2 bases and J 7 bases; bases outside gene matches: 4. The CDR3 length is 14 residues. CDR3 nucleotide sequence: TGTGCCAGCAGTTTAGGGACTAGTGGGAATGAGCAGTTCTTC. Translation gives CASSLGTSGNEQFF.

The rearrangement uses TRBV15 and TRBJ1-5, with TRBD1 matching 7 bases. J lost 3 bases, V lost 3 bases, and 5 bases had no gene match. This CDR3 is 15 amino acids long. Germline V gives CDR1 LNHNV, CDR2 YYDKDF (reference sequence). As DNA, the CDR3 is TGTGCCACCAGCAGGGTCGAGGGGGCCAATCAGCCCCAGCATTTT. Amino acid sequence: CATSRVEGANQPQHF.

The chain has TRBV5-6 and TRBJ2-5, with D perhaps TRBD1 (5 bases). The germline V gene encodes CDR1 SGHDT and CDR2 YYEEEE. The V and J ends lost 3 bases and 2 bases respectively, with 14 bases between them. The CDR3 length is 15 residues. The CDR3 reads CASSSPSRAQETQYF. As DNA, the CDR3 is TGTGCCAGCAGCTCCCCCTCCAGGGCACAAGAGACCCAGTACTTC.

This sequence joins TRBV7-2 and TRBJ2-3; 8 bases map to TRBD1. The CDR3 totals 14 residues. V lost 4 bases and J lost 4; bases outside the gene matches: 4. The germline V gene encodes CDR1 SGHTA and CDR2 FQGNSA. The CDR3 DNA is TGTGCCAGCAGCTCCCAGGGGGCCCCAGATACGCAGTATTTT. This translates into CASSSQGAPDTQYF.

This rearrangement joins TRBV10-3 to TRBJ2-2; 9 bases line up with TRBD2. J gave up 7 bases and V 4 bases, and 4 bases lay outside the gene matches. Germline V CDR1 and CDR2: ENHRY, SYGVKD. The CDR3 is 14 residues long. CDR3 bases: TGTGCCATCAGTGGGACTAGCGCGGTCGGGGAGCTGTTTTTT. Translation: CAISGTSAVGELFF.

The chain links TRBV6-1 to TRBJ2-7; D is possibly TRBD2 (6 bases). The CDR3 spans 15 residues. Germline V gene sequence: CDR1 MNHNS, CDR2 SASEGT. V shed 5 bases and J shed 0 bases, with 14 bases lying between them. The DNA of the CDR3 is TGTGCCAGCAGTCGGGACTTCCGAAGCTCCTACGAGCAGTACTTC. Protein product: CASSRDFRSSYEQYF.